The 23 T cell receptor beta chains presented below share a single source sample, sequenced in a study of blood T cell repertoires in COVID-19. Profiled with immunoSEQ multiplex PCR; TCRdb holds only in-frame clones, not every one. The data show 150,000 to 200,000 clones, 75% to 85% seen once. Sequencing was performed on PBMCs or T cells enriched from blood (not recorded which). The receptors stem from a woman aged 50 to 65 with acute COVID-19.

J is TRBJ2-3 and V is TRBV3-1 (or the pseudogene TRBV3-2); perhaps TRBD2 as D (5 bases). Germline-derived CDR1 and CDR2 are LGHDT and YNNKEL (reference sequence). This CDR3 contains 16 residues. Trimming took off 4 bases at V and 1 base at J, with 15 bases between the two ends. The CDR3 is CASSPAEVEGTDTQYF. The CDR3, as DNA: TGTGCCAGCAGCCCCGCGGAGGTCGAGGGCACAGATACGCAGTATTTT.

The V and J genes are TRBV10-1 and TRBJ2-7; D is perhaps TRBD2 (5 bases). The CDR3 loop spans 17 amino acids. CDR1 is WNHNN and CDR2 is SYGVQD in the germline V gene (reference sequence). Trimming removed 7 bases at V and 3 bases at J, with 25 bases between. The CDR3 reads CASTPGRDDPFLYEQYV. Written as DNA, the CDR3 is TGCGCCAGCACCCCGGGGAGAGATGACCCTTTCCTCTACGAGCAGTACGTC.

The genes are TRBV30 and TRBJ2-2, with TRBD1 identical over 8 bases. In germline, CDR1 is GTSNPN, CDR2 SVGIG (reference sequence). Germline trimming cut 4 bases from V and 6 bases from J; bases unmatched to any gene: 4. This CDR3 region has 13 residues. The CDR3 sequence: CAWNIQGAGELFF. The CDR3 bases are TGTGCCTGGAACATACAGGGGGCCGGGGAGCTGTTTTTT. The variable domain in full, with the rest retrieved from reference TRBV30 and TRBJ2-2, is SQTIHQWPATLVQPVGSPLSLECTVEGTSNPNLYWYRQAAGRGLQLLFYSVGIGQISSEVPQNLSASRPQDRQFILSSKKLLLSDSGFYLCAWNIQGAGELFFGEGSRLTVL.

V usage is TRBV19 and J usage is TRBJ2-2; maybe TRBD1 (6 bases). CDR1 and CDR2 (germline): LNHDA, SQIVND (reference sequence). This CDR3 comprises 17 residues. Deletions cut 6 bases from V and 4 bases from J, with 21 bases between. The CDR3 DNA reads TGTGCCAGTAGCAATAGGGTGGGGGCAAGGGGCACCGGGGAGCTGTTTTTT. Translated, it gives CASSNRVGARGTGELFF.

This sequence joins TRBV28 and TRBJ1-1; D is undetermined. V lost 4 bases and J lost 1, with 19 bases in between. CDR3 size: 17 residues. Germline CDR1 MDHEN, CDR2 SYDVKM. CDR3 residues: CASSSEGLGRANTEAFF. The CDR3 region has the DNA TGTGCCAGCAGTTCTGAGGGCCTGGGCCGGGCGAACACTGAAGCTTTCTTT.

This rearrangement joins TRBV19 to TRBJ2-3, with TRBD1 as a possible D gene (6 bases). Germline V gene lookup returns CDR1 LNHDA and CDR2 SQIVND (reference sequence). The CDR3 is 15 residues long. The V end lost 6 bases, the J end lost 4 bases, and 17 bases lay between the germline ends. CDR3 sequence: CASRLGQGPPDTQYF. In nucleotides, the CDR3 is TGTGCCAGTAGGCTGGGACAAGGACCTCCAGATACGCAGTATTTT.

The rearrangement uses TRBV7-9 and TRBJ1-1; D gene uncertain. CDR1 is SEHNR and CDR2 is FQNEAQ in the germline V gene (reference sequence). This CDR3 is built from 13 residues. V lost 7 bases and J lost 1, with 10 bases in between. CDR3 region: CASTGLTNTEAFF. Written as DNA, the CDR3 is TGTGCCAGCACCGGGCTCACGAACACTGAAGCTTTCTTT.

Only one count was recorded for this clone. The J gene is TRBJ2-1, the V gene TRBV19; no clear D. Trimming removed 0 bases from V and 0 bases from J, with 9 bases in between. CDR1 and CDR2 (germline): LNHDA, SQIVND (reference sequence). This CDR3 contains 16 residues. CDR3 sequence reads: CASSIDPGTSYNEQFF. The CDR3 DNA follows: TGTGCCAGTAGTATAGACCCGGGTACCTCCTACAATGAGCAGTTCTTC.

The chain carries TRBV30 and TRBJ2-1; D unresolved. The germline V gene encodes CDR1 GTSNPN and CDR2 SVGIG (reference sequence). The CDR3 has 13 residues. V was clipped by 4 bases and J by 9 bases, with 16 bases between them. The CDR3 coding sequence is TGTGCCTGGATCCCCGTGACTGCCATTGAGCAGTTCTTC. It codes for CAWIPVTAIEQFF.

The rearrangement joins TRBV7-2 to TRBJ1-4; 7 bases fit TRBD1. The CDR3 is made up of 15 amino acids. The germline CDR1 and CDR2 sequences are SGHTA and FQGNSA. J was trimmed by 4 bases and V by 5 bases; bases with no gene match: 7. The CDR3 sequence: CASSPNRGDNEKLFF. CDR3 sequence (DNA): TGTGCCAGCAGCCCAAACAGGGGTGATAATGAAAAACTGTTTTTT.

This clone was seen only once. The rearrangement uses TRBV27 and TRBJ1-5; 8 bases are shared with TRBD1. Losses at the gene ends were 4 bases for V and 7 bases for J; bases not matched to a gene: 9. This CDR3 region has 15 residues. CDR1 is MNHEY, CDR2 SMNVEV, per germline (reference sequence). DNA for the CDR3: TGTGCCAGCAGTTCGACAGGGGCGGGCGAGCAGCCCCAGCATTTT. The encoded protein is CASSSTGAGEQPQHF.

The CDR3 spells CAWARDTNQPQHF. CDR3 coding DNA: TGTGCCTGGGCCCGGGACACAAATCAGCCCCAGCATTTT. V gene TRBV30 combines with J gene TRBJ1-5; D might be TRBD1 (6 bases). This CDR3 has 13 amino acids. V was trimmed by 5 bases and J by 4 bases, leaving 12 bases between them. From germline, CDR1 is GTSNPN and CDR2 SVGIG (reference sequence).

The sample holds a few counts of this clone. The rearrangement links TRBV7-8 to TRBJ2-1, with 7 bases that match TRBD1. Germline V CDR1 and CDR2: SGHVS, FQNEAQ. The ends lost 5 bases at V and 4 bases at J; junction bases unmatched: 14. CDR3 length equals 17 residues. The CDR3 reads CASSPRQGQGKYNEQFF. The CDR3 nucleotides read TGTGCCAGCAGCCCACGACAGGGTCAGGGCAAATACAATGAGCAGTTCTTC.

The J gene is TRBJ1-6, the V gene TRBV19; no definite D call. V lost 3 bases and J 5 bases, leaving 5 bases between the germline ends. Germline values: CDR1 LNHDA, CDR2 SQIVND (reference sequence). This CDR3 is built from 13 residues. The CDR3 sequence: CASSIQDNSPLHF. The CDR3 nucleotides are TGTGCCAGTAGTATTCAGGATAATTCACCCCTCCACTTT.

This clone was found a few times. The chain links TRBV28 to TRBJ2-1; tentatively, D is TRBD2 (7 bases). V lost 8 bases and J lost 3, with 11 bases in between. The CDR3 runs to 13 residues. CDR1 MDHEN and CDR2 SYDVKM come from the germline V gene. As DNA, the CDR3 is TGTGCCAGCGGGGGGGCTAGCTACAATGAGCAGTTCTTC. Its protein product is CASGGASYNEQFF. Based on the CDR3 plus reference TRBV28 and TRBJ2-1, the full variable domain is DVKVTQSSRYLVKRTGEKVFLECVQDMDHENMFWYRQDPGLGLRLIYFSYDVKMKEKGDIPEGYSVSREKKERFSLILESASTNQTSMYLCASGGASYNEQFFGPGTRLTVL.

The CDR3 region is CASSDSGTGANSPLHF. The CDR3 nucleotides read TGTGCCAGCAGTGACTCCGGGACAGGGGCTAATTCACCCCTCCACTTT. The chain joins TRBV6-4 to TRBJ1-6; 10 bases line up with TRBD1. With 0 bases clipped from V and 6 bases from J, the junction kept 2 bases outside the gene matches. The CDR3 has 16 amino acids. The germline gives CDR1 MRHNA, CDR2 SNTAGT.

The J gene is TRBJ2-1, the V gene TRBV9, with TRBD2 matching 8 bases. This CDR3 has 15 residues. CDR1 is SGDLS, CDR2 YYNGEE, per germline. Unmatched junction bases numbered 6, after V lost 0 bases and J lost 7 bases. This CDR3 reads CASSVGERGLNEQFF. For the CDR3, the DNA is TGTGCCAGCAGCGTAGGCGAGCGGGGGCTGAATGAGCAGTTCTTC. The full variable domain, rest sourced from reference TRBV9 and TRBJ2-1, is DSGVTQTPKHLITATGQRVTLRCSPRSGDLSVYWYQQSLDQGLQFLIQYYNGEERAKGNILERFSAQQFPDLHSELNLSSLELGDSALYFCASSVGERGLNEQFFGPGTRLTVL.

V is TRBV9 and J is TRBJ1-4; D unclear. The CDR3 loop spans 15 amino acids. The germline gives CDR1 SGDLS, CDR2 YYNGEE. V was cut by 0 bases and J by 4 bases, with 10 bases left in between. CDR3 loop: CASSVGLLDNEKLFF. CDR3 coding DNA: TGTGCCAGCAGCGTAGGGTTACTAGATAATGAAAAACTGTTTTTT.

CDR3 DNA: TGTGCCAGCAGCTCCGACGGGTATGGCTACACCTTC. This encodes CASSSDGYGYTF. The chain carries TRBV7-3 and TRBJ1-2; no firm D call. CDR1 is SGHTA, CDR2 FQGTGA, per germline. V shed 4 bases and J shed 5 bases, with 8 bases lying between them. The length of the CDR3 is 12 residues.

This chain links TRBV7-9 with TRBJ1-2; TRBD1 is a possible D gene (5 bases). The germline gives CDR1 SEHNR, CDR2 FQNEAQ (reference sequence). The CDR3 runs 16 residues. V was pared by 0 bases and J by 4 bases, with 15 bases between. The DNA of the CDR3 is TGTGCCAGCAGCTTAGCGGTGGGCGGGGCCGGCTATGGCTACACCTTC. It translates to CASSLAVGGAGYGYTF.

This sequence joins TRBV6-5 and TRBJ2-7; 8 nucleotides align to TRBD1. V shed 5 bases, J shed 2 bases, and the junction held 8 bases outside the gene matches. The V gene's germline CDR1 is MNHEY and CDR2 SVGAGI. The CDR3 totals 15 residues. The CDR3 sequence: CASSKSGTGTYEQYV. The CDR3 region has the DNA TGTGCCAGCAGTAAATCCGGGACAGGAACCTACGAGCAGTACGTC.

This chain links TRBV19 with TRBJ1-5; tentatively, D is TRBD1 (5 bases). The CDR3 is 15 residues long. With 4 bases removed from V and 11 bases from J, the gap between germline ends came to 21 bases. Germline-derived CDR1 and CDR2 are LNHDA and SQIVND (reference sequence). CDR3: CASSRLEGLVWSQHF. The CDR3, as DNA: TGTGCCAGTAGTAGGTTGGAGGGGCTCGTGTGGTCCCAGCATTTT.

This clone has a handful of counts. This chain joins TRBV4-1 and TRBJ2-2, with D tentatively TRBD2 (6 bases). Germline loops: CDR1 MGHRA, CDR2 YSYEKL. This CDR3 has 14 amino acids. The V end lost 5 bases, the J end lost 7 bases, and 14 bases lay between the germline ends. The CDR3: CASSGGNANGELFF. The CDR3, as DNA: TGCGCCAGCAGCGGGGGGAATGCAAACGGGGAGCTGTTTTTT.